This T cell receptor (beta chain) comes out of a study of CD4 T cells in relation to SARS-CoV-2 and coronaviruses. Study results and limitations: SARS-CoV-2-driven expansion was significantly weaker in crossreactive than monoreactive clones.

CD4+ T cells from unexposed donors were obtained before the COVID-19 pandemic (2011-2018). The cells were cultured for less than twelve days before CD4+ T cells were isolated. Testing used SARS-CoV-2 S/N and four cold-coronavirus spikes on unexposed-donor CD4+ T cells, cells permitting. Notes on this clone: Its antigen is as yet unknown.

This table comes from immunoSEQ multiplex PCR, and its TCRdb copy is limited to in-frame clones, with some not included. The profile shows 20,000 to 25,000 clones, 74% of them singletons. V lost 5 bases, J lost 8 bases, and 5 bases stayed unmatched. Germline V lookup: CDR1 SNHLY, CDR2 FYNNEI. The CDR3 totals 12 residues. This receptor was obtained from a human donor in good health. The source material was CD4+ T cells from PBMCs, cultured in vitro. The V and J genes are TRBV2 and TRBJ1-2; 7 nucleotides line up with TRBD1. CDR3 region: CASSRGPGGYTF. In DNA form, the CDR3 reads TGTGCCAGCAGTAGGGGGCCCGGGGGCTACACCTTC.